This TCR beta chain was captured in a study of blood T cell repertoires in COVID-19. Across the study: COVID-19 samples, acute and convalescent, were from the United States, Italy and Spain. Sample material is recorded as cDNA or gDNA derived from T cells, B-cell-depleted T cells, or PBMCs.

The germline V and J ends were trimmed by 3 bases and 5 bases, with 7 bases remaining between them. Germline assignment: CDR1 DFQATT and CDR2 SNEGSKA (reference sequence). The length of the CDR3 is 11 residues. Clones were read by immunoSEQ multiplex PCR, and TCRdb kept only the in-frame ones, dropping some. Seen here are 200,000 to 250,000 clones, approximately 90% observed once, and the top ten hold roughly 2.5%. Membership in each cohort depended on participant-reported clinical history. The chain combines TRBV20-1 with TRBJ1-2, with D possibly TRBD1 on 5 matching bases. Sequencing input: PBMCs or T cells enriched from blood (not recorded which). The clonotype originates from a woman aged 30 to 39 who had recovered from COVID-19. DNA of the CDR3: TGCAGTGCTAGTTCAGGGTATGGCTACACCTTC. Amino acids: CSASSGYGYTF.